The present TCR beta chain was sequenced within a study of identical twins. TCRdb called the 5' RACE reads again in MiXCR, with one record for every CDR3 protein. The table has roughly 200,000 distinct CDR3 sequences, less than 20% seen once. To note about this clonotype: What it binds is unknown.

Study-level results: Conclusions were drawn cross-sectionally by statistical analysis, without following the same donors.

Germline loops: CDR1 MNHEY, CDR2 SMNVEV (reference sequence). CDR3 size: 16 residues. V lost 5 bases and J lost 2; bases outside the gene matches: 9. Another study also made use of these data, one on T cells expressing NK-cell markers. That report notes: An anti-gamma-delta TCR antibody restricted sorting to alpha-beta TCR T cells in several experiments. Also leading the CD3+CD56-NKG2C+ fraction in a few donors were these clonotypes.

The chain employs TRBV27 and TRBJ2-1; the match to TRBD2 covers 7 bases. The sample comprised CD8+ T cells sorted from blood. This receptor was obtained from a woman aged 18-29 years in good health. The CDR3 coding sequence is TGTGCCAGCAGTATCCTCCTAGCGGAGGCCTACAATGAGCAGTTCTTC. Amino acid sequence: CASSILLAEAYNEQFF.